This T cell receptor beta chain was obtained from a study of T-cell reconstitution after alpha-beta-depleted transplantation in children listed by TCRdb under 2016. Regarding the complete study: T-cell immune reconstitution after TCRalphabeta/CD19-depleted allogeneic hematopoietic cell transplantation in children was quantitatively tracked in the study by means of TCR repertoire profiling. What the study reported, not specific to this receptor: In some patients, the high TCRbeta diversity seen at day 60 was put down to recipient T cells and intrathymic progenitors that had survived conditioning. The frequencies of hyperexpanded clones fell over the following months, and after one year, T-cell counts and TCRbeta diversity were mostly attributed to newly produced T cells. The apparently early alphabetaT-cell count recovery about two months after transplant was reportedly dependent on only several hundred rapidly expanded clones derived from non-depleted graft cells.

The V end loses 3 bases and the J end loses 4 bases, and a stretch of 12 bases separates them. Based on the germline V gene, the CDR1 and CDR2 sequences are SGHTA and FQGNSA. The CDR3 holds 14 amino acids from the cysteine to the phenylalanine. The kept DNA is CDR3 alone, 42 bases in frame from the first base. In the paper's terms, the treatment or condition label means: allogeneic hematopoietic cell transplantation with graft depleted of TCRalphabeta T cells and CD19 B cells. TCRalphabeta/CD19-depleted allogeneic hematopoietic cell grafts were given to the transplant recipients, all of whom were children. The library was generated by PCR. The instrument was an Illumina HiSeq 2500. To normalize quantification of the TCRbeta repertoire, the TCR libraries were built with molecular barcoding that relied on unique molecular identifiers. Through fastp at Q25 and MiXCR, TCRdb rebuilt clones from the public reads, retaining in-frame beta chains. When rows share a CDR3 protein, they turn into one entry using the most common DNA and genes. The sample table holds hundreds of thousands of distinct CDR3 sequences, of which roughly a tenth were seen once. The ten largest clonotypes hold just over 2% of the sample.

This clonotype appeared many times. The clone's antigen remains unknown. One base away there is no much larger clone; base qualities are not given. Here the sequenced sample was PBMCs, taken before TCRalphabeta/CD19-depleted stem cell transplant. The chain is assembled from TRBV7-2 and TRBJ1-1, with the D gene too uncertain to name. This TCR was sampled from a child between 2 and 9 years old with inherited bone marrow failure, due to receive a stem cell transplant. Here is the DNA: TGTGCCAGCAGCTTGATCATCCGAGGCACTGAAGCTTTCTTT. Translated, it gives CASSLIIRGTEAFF.